This TCR beta chain was profiled in a study of shared clonotypes between healthy human individuals. The study, taken as a whole, reports: What naive subsets generally showed was a larger estimated richness than memory subsets showed. The expectation was that sequencing depth would affect clonotype sharing among donors.

The CDR3 runs 17 residues. The germline CDR1 and CDR2 sequences are MDHEN and SYDVKM. V was trimmed by 3 bases and J by 2 bases, leaving 20 bases between them. Note on this clone: Antigen unknown.

Assay used: immunoSEQ multiplex PCR; TCRdb lists only in-frame clones, some missing. The sample holds around 600,000 clones; approximately 97% are singletons and the top ten take 0.057%. The rearrangement joins TRBV28 to TRBJ2-7, with unresolved D. The receptor was isolated from a woman aged 30 to 39 in good health. The sample was naive CD4+ T cells sorted from blood. The subset is: CD45RA+ positively selected. The CDR3 sequence is CASSFVIGLGTTYEQYF. The DNA for the CDR3 is TGTGCCAGCAGTTTTGTCATCGGTTTGGGAACAACCTACGAGCAGTACTTC.